Reported below is one T cell receptor beta chain. This entry belongs to a study of immune characterization of retroperitoneal liposarcoma. TCRdb reprocessed the PCR reads via MiXCR and lists one record per CDR3 protein. This repertoire shows approximately 10,000 distinct CDR3 sequences, about 25% found once; its top ten account for around 20%. The CDR3 is made up of 11 amino acids. Germline V gene data show CDR1 as MRHNA and CDR2 as SNTAGT. Trimming took off 2 bases at V and 5 bases at J, with 3 bases between the two ends. This chain uses TRBV6-4 with TRBJ2-5; no clear D. This clonotype was obtained from a male donor with retroperitoneal liposarcoma. The sequenced sample consisted of blood. The CDR3 region has the DNA TGTGCCAGCAGTGACCCCGAGACCCAGTACTTC. Its protein product is CASSDPETQYF.